A selection of T cell receptor beta chains follows, all from one sample in a study of blood T cells in healthy people across ages. One entry per CDR3 protein, called by TCRdb with MiXCR from the 5' RACE reads. The sample has hundreds of thousands of distinct CDR3 sequences; about 62% are singletons. The sample comprised blood. Source of these receptors: a man aged 25 to 40 in good health. The CDR3 runs from the conserved cysteine through the conserved F or W. The D gene is left open where the match is weak. Some rows have no size entry. The others give once, few or many, or a class for an expanded clone.

v_call: TRBV14; j_call: TRBJ2-5; clone_size: .; d_call: TRBD1; cdr3_nt: TGTGCCAGCAGCCAAGGTGCCAGGGGGAACCAAGAGACCCAGTACTTC; cdr3_aa: CASSQGARGNQETQYF
v_call: TRBV7-6; j_call: TRBJ2-7; clone_size: .; d_call: TRBD1; cdr3_nt: TGTGCCAGCAGCTTAGAAACAGGGGACGAGCAGTACTTC; cdr3_aa: CASSLETGDEQYF
v_call: TRBV20-1; j_call: TRBJ2-5; clone_size: few; d_call: .; cdr3_nt: TGCAGTGCTAGAGAGCTGGGGGAGACCCAGTACTTC; cdr3_aa: CSARELGETQYF
v_call: TRBV24-1; j_call: TRBJ2-5; clone_size: .; d_call: .; cdr3_nt: TGTGCCACCAGTGATTCTCAGGTTAAAGAGACCCAGTACTTC; cdr3_aa: CATSDSQVKETQYF
v_call: TRBV7-9; j_call: TRBJ1-2; clone_size: few; d_call: .; cdr3_nt: TGTGCCAGCAAGTACCCGAACAGCCCTGGCTACACCTTC; cdr3_aa: CASKYPNSPGYTF
v_call: TRBV2; j_call: TRBJ2-3; clone_size: .; d_call: .; cdr3_nt: TGTGCCAGCAAAGGGAGCGGCACAGATACGCAGTATTTT; cdr3_aa: CASKGSGTDTQYF
v_call: TRBV5-1; j_call: TRBJ2-1; clone_size: .; d_call: TRBD2; cdr3_nt: TGCGCCAGCAGCAGACTAGCGGGACGCAATGAGCAGTTCTTC; cdr3_aa: CASSRLAGRNEQFF
v_call: TRBV20-1; j_call: TRBJ1-1; clone_size: .; d_call: TRBD1; cdr3_nt: TGCAGTGCACCGGGACAGGGGATCACTGAAGCTTTCTTT; cdr3_aa: CSAPGQGITEAFF
v_call: TRBV5-1; j_call: TRBJ1-6; clone_size: .; d_call: .; cdr3_nt: TGCGCCAGCAGCCCGGAGGGAACCCGGGGGGATTCACCCCTCCACTTT; cdr3_aa: CASSPEGTRGDSPLHF
v_call: TRBV15; j_call: TRBJ2-3; clone_size: .; d_call: TRBD1; cdr3_nt: TGTGCCACCAGTCCGGGACAGGGGAGCACAGATACGCAGTATTTT; cdr3_aa: CATSPGQGSTDTQYF
v_call: TRBV7-9; j_call: TRBJ2-4; clone_size: .; d_call: TRBD2; cdr3_nt: TGTGCCAGCAGCCACACGGTGGTAGCGGGAGCCAAAAACATTCAGTACTTC; cdr3_aa: CASSHTVVAGAKNIQYF
v_call: TRBV7-2; j_call: TRBJ2-2; clone_size: .; d_call: .; cdr3_nt: TGTGCCAGCAGCTTAGTTCAGGGTAACACCGGGGAGCTGTTTTTT; cdr3_aa: CASSLVQGNTGELFF
v_call: TRBV7-9; j_call: TRBJ2-7; clone_size: few; d_call: TRBD1; cdr3_nt: TGTGCCAGCAGCTTCGGGACAGGGTACCACGAGCAGTACTTC; cdr3_aa: CASSFGTGYHEQYF
v_call: TRBV29-1; j_call: TRBJ2-1; clone_size: few; d_call: .; cdr3_nt: TGCAGCATCGGCCGGGACTCCTACAATGAGCAGTTCTTC; cdr3_aa: CSIGRDSYNEQFF
v_call: TRBV5-1; j_call: TRBJ2-6; clone_size: .; d_call: TRBD2; cdr3_nt: TGCGCCAGCAGCTTCAACGGTGGACTAGCGGGGGCCGACTCTGGGGCCAACGTCCTGACTTTC; cdr3_aa: CASSFNGGLAGADSGANVLTF
v_call: TRBV4-1; j_call: TRBJ1-5; clone_size: once; d_call: .; cdr3_nt: TGCGCCAGCAGCCAAGGGGAGGTAGGGGCTCAGCCCCAGCATTTT; cdr3_aa: CASSQGEVGAQPQHF
v_call: TRBV6-6; j_call: TRBJ2-7; clone_size: .; d_call: TRBD2; cdr3_nt: TGTGCCAGCAGTCCGGTGGGGAGGGACCCCTACGAGCAGTACTTC; cdr3_aa: CASSPVGRDPYEQYF
v_call: TRBV5-1; j_call: TRBJ2-7; clone_size: .; d_call: .; cdr3_nt: TGCGCCAGCAGCGGGACCGGGATAGGGAGTGTGCAGTACTTC; cdr3_aa: CASSGTGIGSVQYF